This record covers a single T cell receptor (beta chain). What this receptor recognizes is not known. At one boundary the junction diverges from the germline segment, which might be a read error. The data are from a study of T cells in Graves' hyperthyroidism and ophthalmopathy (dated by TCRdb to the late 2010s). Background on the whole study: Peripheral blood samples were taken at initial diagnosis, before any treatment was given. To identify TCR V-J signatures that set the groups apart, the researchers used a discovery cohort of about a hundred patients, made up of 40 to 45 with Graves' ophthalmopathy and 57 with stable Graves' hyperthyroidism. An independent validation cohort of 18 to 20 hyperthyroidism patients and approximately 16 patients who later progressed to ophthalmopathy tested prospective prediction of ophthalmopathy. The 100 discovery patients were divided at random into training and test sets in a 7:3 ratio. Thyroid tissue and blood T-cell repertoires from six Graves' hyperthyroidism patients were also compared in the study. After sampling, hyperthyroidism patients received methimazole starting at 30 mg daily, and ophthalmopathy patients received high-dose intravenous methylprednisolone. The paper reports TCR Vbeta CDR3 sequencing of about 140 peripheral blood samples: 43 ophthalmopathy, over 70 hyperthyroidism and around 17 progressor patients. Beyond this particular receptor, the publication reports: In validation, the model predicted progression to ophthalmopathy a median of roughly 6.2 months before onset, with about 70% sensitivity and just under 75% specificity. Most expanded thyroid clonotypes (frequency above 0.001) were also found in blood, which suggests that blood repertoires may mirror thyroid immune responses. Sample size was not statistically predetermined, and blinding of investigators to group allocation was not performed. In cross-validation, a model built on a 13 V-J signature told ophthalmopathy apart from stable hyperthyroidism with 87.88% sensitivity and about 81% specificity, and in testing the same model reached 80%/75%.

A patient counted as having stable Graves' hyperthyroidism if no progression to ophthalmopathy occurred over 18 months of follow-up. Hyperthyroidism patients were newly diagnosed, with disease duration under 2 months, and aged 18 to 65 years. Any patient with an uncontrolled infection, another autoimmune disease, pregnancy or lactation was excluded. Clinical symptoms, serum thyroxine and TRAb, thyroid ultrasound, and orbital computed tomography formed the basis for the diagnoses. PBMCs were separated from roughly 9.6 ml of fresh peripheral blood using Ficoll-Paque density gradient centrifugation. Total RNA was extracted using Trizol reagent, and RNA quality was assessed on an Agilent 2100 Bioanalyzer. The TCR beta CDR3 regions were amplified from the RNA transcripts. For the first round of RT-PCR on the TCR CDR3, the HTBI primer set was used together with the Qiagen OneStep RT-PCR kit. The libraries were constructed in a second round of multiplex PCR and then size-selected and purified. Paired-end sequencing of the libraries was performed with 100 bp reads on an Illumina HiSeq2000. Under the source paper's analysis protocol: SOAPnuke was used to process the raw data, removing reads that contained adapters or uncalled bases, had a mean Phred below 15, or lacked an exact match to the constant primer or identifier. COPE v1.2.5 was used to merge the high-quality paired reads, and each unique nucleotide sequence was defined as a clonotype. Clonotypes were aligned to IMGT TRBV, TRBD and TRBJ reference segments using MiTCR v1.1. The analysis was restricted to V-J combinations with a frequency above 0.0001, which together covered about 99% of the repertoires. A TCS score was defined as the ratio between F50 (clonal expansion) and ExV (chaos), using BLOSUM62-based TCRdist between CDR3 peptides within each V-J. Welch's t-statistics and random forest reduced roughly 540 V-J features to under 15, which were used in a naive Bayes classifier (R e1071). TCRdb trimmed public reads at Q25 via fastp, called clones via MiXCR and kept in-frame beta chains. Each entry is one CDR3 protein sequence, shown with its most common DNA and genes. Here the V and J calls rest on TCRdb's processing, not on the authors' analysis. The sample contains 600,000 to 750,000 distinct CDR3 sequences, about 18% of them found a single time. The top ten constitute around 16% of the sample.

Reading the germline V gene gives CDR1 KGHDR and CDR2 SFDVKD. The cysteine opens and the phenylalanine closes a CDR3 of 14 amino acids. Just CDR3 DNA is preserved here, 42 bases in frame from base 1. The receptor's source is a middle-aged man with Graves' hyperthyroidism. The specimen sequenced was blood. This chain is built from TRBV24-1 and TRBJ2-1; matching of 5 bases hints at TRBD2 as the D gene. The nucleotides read TGTGCCACCAATGATGGAGGCCCCTACAATGAGCAGTTCTTC. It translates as CATNDGGPYNEQFF.